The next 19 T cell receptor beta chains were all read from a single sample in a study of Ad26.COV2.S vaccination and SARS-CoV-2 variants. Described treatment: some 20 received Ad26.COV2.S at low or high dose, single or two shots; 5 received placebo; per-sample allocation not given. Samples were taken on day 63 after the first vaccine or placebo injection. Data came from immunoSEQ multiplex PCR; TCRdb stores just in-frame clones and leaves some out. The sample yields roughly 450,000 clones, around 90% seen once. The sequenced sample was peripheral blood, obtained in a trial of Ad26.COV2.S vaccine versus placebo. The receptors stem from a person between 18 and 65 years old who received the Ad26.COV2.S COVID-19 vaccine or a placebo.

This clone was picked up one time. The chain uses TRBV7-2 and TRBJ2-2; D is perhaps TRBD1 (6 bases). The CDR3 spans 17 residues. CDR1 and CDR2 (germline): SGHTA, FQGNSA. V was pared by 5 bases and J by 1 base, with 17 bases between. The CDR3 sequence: CASSLGTSNVNTGELFF. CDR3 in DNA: TGTGCCAGCAGCCTGGGGACATCCAACGTGAACACCGGGGAGCTGTTTTTT.

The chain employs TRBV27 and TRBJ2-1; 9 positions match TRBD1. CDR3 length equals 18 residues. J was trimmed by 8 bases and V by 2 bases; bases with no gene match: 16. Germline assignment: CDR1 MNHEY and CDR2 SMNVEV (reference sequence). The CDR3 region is CASSLIGVPGQGGDEQFF. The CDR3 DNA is TGTGCCAGCAGTTTAATTGGGGTACCGGGACAGGGTGGGGATGAGCAGTTCTTC.

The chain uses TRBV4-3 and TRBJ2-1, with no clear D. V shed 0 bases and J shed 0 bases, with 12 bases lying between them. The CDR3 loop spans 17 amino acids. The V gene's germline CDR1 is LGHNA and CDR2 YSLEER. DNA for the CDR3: TGCGCCAGCAGCCAAGATATAGGGTCCAGCTCCTACAATGAGCAGTTCTTC. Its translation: CASSQDIGSSSYNEQFF.

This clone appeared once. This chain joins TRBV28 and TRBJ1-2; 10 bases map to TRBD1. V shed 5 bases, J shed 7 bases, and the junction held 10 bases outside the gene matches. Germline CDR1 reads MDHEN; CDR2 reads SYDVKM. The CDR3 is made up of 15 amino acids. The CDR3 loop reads CASSLPAGDRGGYTF. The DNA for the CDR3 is TGTGCCAGCAGTCTCCCTGCCGGGGACAGGGGTGGCTACACCTTC.

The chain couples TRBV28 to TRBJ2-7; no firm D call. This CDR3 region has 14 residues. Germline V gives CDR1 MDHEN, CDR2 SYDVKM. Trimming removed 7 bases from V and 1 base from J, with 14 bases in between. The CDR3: CASKGTWDSYEQYF. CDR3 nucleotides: TGTGCCAGCAAGGGCACATGGGATTCCTACGAGCAGTACTTC.

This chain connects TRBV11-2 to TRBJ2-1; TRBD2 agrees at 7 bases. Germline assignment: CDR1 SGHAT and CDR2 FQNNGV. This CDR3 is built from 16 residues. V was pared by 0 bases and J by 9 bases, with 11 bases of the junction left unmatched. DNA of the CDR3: TGTGCCAGCAGCTTAGATACTTTGGCGGGAGTATCTGAGCAGTTCTTC. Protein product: CASSLDTLAGVSEQFF.

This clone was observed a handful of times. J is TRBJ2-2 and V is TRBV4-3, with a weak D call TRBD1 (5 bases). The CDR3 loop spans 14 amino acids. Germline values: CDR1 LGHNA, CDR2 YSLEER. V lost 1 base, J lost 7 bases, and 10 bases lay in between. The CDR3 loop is CASSQVRANGELFF. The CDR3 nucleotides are TGCGCCAGCAGCCAAGTCAGGGCAAACGGGGAGCTGTTTTTT.

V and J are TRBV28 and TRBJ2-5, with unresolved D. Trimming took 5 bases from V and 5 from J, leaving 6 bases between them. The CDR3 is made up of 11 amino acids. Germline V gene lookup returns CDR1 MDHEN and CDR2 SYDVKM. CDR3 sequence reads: CASSPRETQYF. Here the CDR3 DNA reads TGTGCCAGCAGTCCAAGGGAGACCCAGTACTTC.

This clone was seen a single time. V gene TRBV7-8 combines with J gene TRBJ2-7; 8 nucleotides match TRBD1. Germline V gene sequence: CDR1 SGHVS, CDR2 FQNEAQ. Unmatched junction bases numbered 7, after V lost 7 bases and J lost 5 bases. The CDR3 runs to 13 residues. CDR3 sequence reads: CASKNDRGHEQYF. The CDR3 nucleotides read TGTGCCAGCAAGAATGACAGGGGACACGAGCAGTACTTC.

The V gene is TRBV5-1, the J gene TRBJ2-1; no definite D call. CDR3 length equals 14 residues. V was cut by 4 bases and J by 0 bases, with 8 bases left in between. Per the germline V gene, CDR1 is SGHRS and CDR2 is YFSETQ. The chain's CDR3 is CASSAPSSYNEQFF. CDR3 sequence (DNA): TGCGCCAGCAGCGCGCCCAGCTCCTACAATGAGCAGTTCTTC.

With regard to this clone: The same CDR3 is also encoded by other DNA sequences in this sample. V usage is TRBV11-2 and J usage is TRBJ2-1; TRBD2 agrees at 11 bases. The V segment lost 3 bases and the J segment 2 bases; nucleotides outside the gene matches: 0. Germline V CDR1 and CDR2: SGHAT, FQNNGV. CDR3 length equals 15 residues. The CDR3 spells CASSLTSGTYNEQFF. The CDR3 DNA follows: TGTGCCAGCAGCTTGACTAGCGGGACCTACAATGAGCAGTTCTTC.

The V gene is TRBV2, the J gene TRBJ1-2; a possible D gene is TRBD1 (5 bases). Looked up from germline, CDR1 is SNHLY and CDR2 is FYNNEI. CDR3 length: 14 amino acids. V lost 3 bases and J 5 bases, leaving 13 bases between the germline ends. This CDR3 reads CASSDGDRIYGYTF. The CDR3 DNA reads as TGTGCCAGCAGTGACGGAGACAGAATATATGGCTACACCTTC.

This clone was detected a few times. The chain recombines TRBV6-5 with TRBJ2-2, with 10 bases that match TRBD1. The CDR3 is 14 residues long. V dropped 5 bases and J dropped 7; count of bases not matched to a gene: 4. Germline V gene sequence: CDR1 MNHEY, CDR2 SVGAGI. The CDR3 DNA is TGTGCCAGCAGTCGACAGGGGGCTCACGGGGAGCTGTTTTTT. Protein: CASSRQGAHGELFF.

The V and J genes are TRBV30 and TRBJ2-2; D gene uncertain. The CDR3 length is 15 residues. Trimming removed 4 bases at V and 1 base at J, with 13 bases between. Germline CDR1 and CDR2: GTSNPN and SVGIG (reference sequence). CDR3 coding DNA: TGTGCCTGGACCTCCCACGGCCTGAACACCGGGGAGCTGTTTTTT. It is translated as CAWTSHGLNTGELFF.

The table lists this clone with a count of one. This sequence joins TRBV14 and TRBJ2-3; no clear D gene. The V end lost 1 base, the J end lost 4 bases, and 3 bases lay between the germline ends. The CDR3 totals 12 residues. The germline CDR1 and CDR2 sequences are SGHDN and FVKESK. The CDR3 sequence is CASSQGADTQYF. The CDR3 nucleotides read TGTGCCAGCAGCCAAGGAGCAGATACGCAGTATTTT.

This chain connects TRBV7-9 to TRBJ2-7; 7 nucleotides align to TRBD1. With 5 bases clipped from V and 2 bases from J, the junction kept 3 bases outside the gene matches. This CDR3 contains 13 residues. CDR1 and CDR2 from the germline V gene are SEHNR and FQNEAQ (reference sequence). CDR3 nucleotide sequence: TGTGCCAGCAGCCTCGGGACAGCCTACGAGCAGTACTTC. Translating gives CASSLGTAYEQYF. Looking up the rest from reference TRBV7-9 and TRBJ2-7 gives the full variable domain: DTGVSQNPRHKITKRGQNVTFRCDPISEHNRLYWYRQTLGQGPEFLTYFQNEAQLEKSRLLSDRFSAERPKGSFSTLEIQRTEQGDSAMYLCASSLGTAYEQYFGPGTRLTVT.

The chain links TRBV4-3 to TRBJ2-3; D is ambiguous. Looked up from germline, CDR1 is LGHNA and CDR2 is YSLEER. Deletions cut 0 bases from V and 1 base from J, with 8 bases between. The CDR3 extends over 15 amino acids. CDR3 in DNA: TGCGCCAGCAGCCAAGATCGGCGCGGCACAGATACGCAGTATTTT. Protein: CASSQDRRGTDTQYF.

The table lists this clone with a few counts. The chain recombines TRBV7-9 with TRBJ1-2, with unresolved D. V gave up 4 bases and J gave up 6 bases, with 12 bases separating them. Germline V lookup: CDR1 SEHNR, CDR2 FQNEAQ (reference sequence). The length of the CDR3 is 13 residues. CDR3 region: CASSSGRTDGYTF. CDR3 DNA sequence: TGTGCCAGCAGCTCCGGCCGTACGGATGGCTACACCTTC.

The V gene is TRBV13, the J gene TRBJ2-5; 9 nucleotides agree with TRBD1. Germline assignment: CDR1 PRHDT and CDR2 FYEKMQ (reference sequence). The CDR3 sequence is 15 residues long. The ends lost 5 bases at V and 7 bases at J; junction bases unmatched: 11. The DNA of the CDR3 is TGTGCCAGCAGCCTCGGACAGGGGCAGAAAGGGACCCAGTACTTC. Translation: CASSLGQGQKGTQYF.